This TCR beta chain comes out of a study of CXCR3-negative and CXCR3-positive naive CD8 T cells. The wider study: Per library, roughly 1.5 +/- 0.3 million reads; 120 million to 150 million TRB reads overall.

A word on this clonotype: What it binds is not known.

Study outcomes and limitations: TRBV-TRBJ usage matched between naive CXCR3-negative and CXCR3-positive cells but not between memory cells. Comparably high diversity was seen in both naive subsets, and much lower diversity in memory CD8+ cells. Naive CXCR3-positive cells had TRB CDR3s more hydrophobic than those of CXCR3-negative naive cells.

CD45RO-CCR7+CD27+CD95- expression identified naive CD8+ T cells. With UMI labels, 5' RACE was used to prepare the TRB cDNA libraries. TCRdb reworked the 5' RACE reads into one entry per CDR3 protein, no DNA. This table holds about 84,000 distinct CDR3 sequences. Germline V CDR1 and CDR2: SQVTM, ANQGSEA. The CDR3 sequence is 15 residues long. The TCR sequence derives from a human donor in good health. Some clones in this sample may be carry-over from other donors' samples. The genes are TRBV29-1 and TRBJ2-7; TCRdb reports TRBD1, a call that lacks DNA to check it against. The sample was naive CXCR3+ CD8+ T cells from blood. Noted subset: CD45RO-CCR7+CD27+CD95- naive CD8+ T cells expressing CXCR3 (TNR3+). This CDR3 is CSVDSTGLGTGEQYF.